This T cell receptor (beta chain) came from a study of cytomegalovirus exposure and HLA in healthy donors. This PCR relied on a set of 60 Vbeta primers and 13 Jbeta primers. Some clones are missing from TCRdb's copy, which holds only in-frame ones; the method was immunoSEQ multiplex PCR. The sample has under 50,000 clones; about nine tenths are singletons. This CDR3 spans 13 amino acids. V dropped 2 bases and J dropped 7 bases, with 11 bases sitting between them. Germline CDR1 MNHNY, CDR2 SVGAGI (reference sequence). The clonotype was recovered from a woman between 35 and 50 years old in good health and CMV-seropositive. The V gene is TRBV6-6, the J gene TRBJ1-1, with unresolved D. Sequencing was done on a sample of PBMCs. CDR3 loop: CASSYLRDSEAFF. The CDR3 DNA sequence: TGTGCCAGCAGTTACCTGCGTGATAGTGAAGCTTTCTTT.